This record concerns one T cell receptor (beta chain) sequence. The CDR3 spans 14 residues. Germline CDR1 is MNHNS and CDR2 is SASEGT. V shed 7 bases and J 10 bases; nucleotides not matched to a gene: 10. This specimen comes from a study of radiotherapy plus CTLA-4 blockade in lung cancer. Assay used: immunoSEQ multiplex PCR; TCRdb lists only in-frame clones, some missing. The sample records over 80,000 clones, around 84% being singletons. Sequenced here: peripheral blood, sampled from a patient treated with radiotherapy plus ipilimumab. This receptor was taken from a human donor with non-small cell lung cancer that progressed on radiotherapy plus ipilimumab. The chain carries TRBV6-1 and TRBJ2-1; 10 bases are a match to TRBD2. CDR3 in DNA: TGTGCCAGCATGCTCAGCGGGGGGGTAAGGGAGCAGTTCTTC. Its translation: CASMLSGGVREQFF.